This entry features one T cell receptor (beta chain) sequence. V was pared by 8 bases and J by 3 bases, with 12 bases between. Germline V CDR1 and CDR2: SGDLS, YYNGEE. CDR3 size: 13 residues. These data come from a study of OX40 agonist ivuxolimab in advanced cancers. Method: immunoSEQ multiplex PCR; TCRdb's copy keeps in-frame clones and lacks some. Of 50,000 to 65,000 clones listed, approximately 91% are singletons. The rearrangement joins TRBV9 to TRBJ1-5; tentatively, D is TRBD1 (5 bases). This TCR came from an adult with an advanced solid tumor such as melanoma, head and neck, liver or kidney cancer. The sample here was CD4+ or CD8+ T cells sorted from blood, taken in a trial of the OX40 agonist ivuxolimab. This CDR3 is CASSRDPNQPQHF. CDR3 nucleotides: TGTGCCAGTTCCCGGGACCCCAATCAGCCCCAGCATTTT.